This TCR beta chain derives from a study of early T cells in non-severe SARS-CoV-2 infection. General study findings and limits: Using VDJdb, the matching emphasized anti-spike CD8 responses while missing private and CD4 specificities.

Deletions cut 0 bases from V and 3 bases from J, with 9 bases between. CDR1 and CDR2 (germline): ENHRY, SYGVKD. CDR3 size: 15 residues. The protocol attached unique molecular identifiers to individual cDNA molecules. TCRdb reprocessed the 5' RACE reads via MiXCR and lists one record per CDR3 protein. The sample holds some 28,000 distinct CDR3 sequences; approximately 5.3% are singletons and the top ten take around 5%. This clonotype was counted ten times or more. What it binds is unknown. The chain uses TRBV10-3 and TRBJ1-5, with D unclear. The receptor comes from an adult who was a healthcare worker with PCR-confirmed SARS-CoV-2 infection or an uninfected control (not recorded which). Material: whole blood. Written as DNA, the CDR3 is TGTGCCATCAGTGAGTCGGAACAGCTCAATCAGCCCCAGCATTTT. This gives the protein CAISESEQLNQPQHF.